The rows below give T cell receptor beta chains drawn from one sample of a study of blood T cells in healthy people across ages. TCRdb ran MiXCR on the 5' RACE reads and lists one entry per CDR3 protein. The sample carries over 550,000 distinct CDR3 sequences, approximately 30% recorded once. The source material was blood. Every receptor here comes from a woman older than 75 in good health. CDR3s include the opening cysteine and the closing phenylalanine or tryptophan. Fields, in order: CDR3 protein, V gene, J gene, D gene, clone size. The D gene is left open where the match is weak. Some rows mark clone size as missing; the rest say once, few, many or name a class of expanded clone.

CSVMTSGGVETQYF	TRBV29-1	TRBJ2-5	TRBD2	many
CSASRGKVTEAFF	TRBV20-1	TRBJ1-1	.	.
CASSFRGRGDEQYF	TRBV5-8	.	TRBD2	many
CAISESVDYEQYF	TRBV10-3	TRBJ2-7	.	many
CAWNGEMNTEAFF	TRBV30	TRBJ1-1	.	.
CASSRDQGQPQHF	TRBV18	TRBJ1-5	.	few
CASSARDSKNEQYF	TRBV2	TRBJ2-7	TRBD1	many
CASSYLRTPHWDIQYF	TRBV6-2/TRBV6-3	TRBJ2-4	.	many
CASSKGGGRDTGELFF	TRBV7-9	TRBJ2-2	.	.
CSARDDSKTYQPQHF	TRBV20-1	TRBJ1-5	.	.
CASSSEGQAPYEQYF	TRBV7-2	TRBJ2-7	TRBD1	many
CASSLGHPGHGYTF	TRBV5-6	TRBJ1-2	.	many
CATSLGVDRGPYTDTQYF	TRBV15	TRBJ2-3	TRBD1	many
CASSFFGWGQGDEQYF	TRBV5-6	.	TRBD1	many
CASCVQMNTEAFF	TRBV9	TRBJ1-1	.	.
CAVTRASNYGYTF	TRBV30	TRBJ1-2	.	many
CASSLGTGRSPLHF	TRBV11-1	TRBJ1-6	.	many
CASRETDRVGGYTF	TRBV7-8	TRBJ1-2	TRBD1	many
CASTTTPISYNEQFF	TRBV12-3/TRBV12-4	TRBJ2-1	.	many
CATRSPGGIYGYTF	TRBV27	TRBJ1-2	.	.
CSAQASGKTEVFF	TRBV20-1	TRBJ1-1	.	.
CASRQTTGGDEQYF	TRBV6-1	TRBJ2-7	TRBD1	many
CASSARIGAYGYTF	TRBV7-9	TRBJ1-2	.	many
CAIRGTLGETQYF	TRBV10-3	.	.	.
CSAQTRSSYEQYF	TRBV20-1	TRBJ2-7	.	.
CASSDRVGRLYETQYF	TRBV2	TRBJ2-5	TRBD1	many
CASTLSGTPGNTIYF	TRBV7-6	TRBJ1-3	.	few
CASSSDSLGSTQYF	TRBV5-1	TRBJ2-5	.	many
CASSWTAGGPSRNEQFF	TRBV11-2	TRBJ2-1	TRBD2	many
CASNPATGTDYGYTF	TRBV6-1	TRBJ1-2	TRBD1	many
CATARTGGETQYF	TRBV7-6	TRBJ2-5	TRBD1	.
CASSEVGGSTEAFF	TRBV6-1	TRBJ1-1	.	few
CATSRDAEDQETQYF	TRBV15	TRBJ2-5	.	many
CASTLSGGEWQAFF	TRBV28	TRBJ1-1	.	.
CASSSAGIRGEQFF	TRBV7-2	TRBJ2-1	.	.
CASFGQGSNEQYF	TRBV5-4	TRBJ2-5	TRBD1	.
CASSLETGLYEQYF	TRBV12-3/TRBV12-4	TRBJ2-7	TRBD1	many
CSGGLALYNEQFF	TRBV29-1	TRBJ2-1	TRBD2	.
CASRKSTGYNEKLFF	TRBV2	TRBJ1-4	.	few
CASSQAGGGEETQYF	TRBV4-2	TRBJ2-5	TRBD2	many